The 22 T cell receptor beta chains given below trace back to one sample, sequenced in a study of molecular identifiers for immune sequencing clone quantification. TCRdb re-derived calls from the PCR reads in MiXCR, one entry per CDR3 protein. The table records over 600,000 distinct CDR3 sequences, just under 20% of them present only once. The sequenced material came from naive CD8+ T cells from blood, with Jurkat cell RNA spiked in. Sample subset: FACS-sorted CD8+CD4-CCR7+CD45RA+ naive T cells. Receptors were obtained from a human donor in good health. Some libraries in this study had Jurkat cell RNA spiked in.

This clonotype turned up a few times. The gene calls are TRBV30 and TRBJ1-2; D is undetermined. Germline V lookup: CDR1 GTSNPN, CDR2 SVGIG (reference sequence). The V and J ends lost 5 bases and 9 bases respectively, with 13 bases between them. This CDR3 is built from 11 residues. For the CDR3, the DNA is TGTGCCTGGGACCGCCTTGACAGCTACACCTTC. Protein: CAWDRLDSYTF.

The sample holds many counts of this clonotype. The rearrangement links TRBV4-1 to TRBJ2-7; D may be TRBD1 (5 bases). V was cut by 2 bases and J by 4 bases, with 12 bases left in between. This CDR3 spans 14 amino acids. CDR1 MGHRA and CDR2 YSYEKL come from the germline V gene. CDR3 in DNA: TGCGCCAGCAGCCAAAAGAAGACAGATTACGAGCAGTACTTC. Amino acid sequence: CASSQKKTDYEQYF.

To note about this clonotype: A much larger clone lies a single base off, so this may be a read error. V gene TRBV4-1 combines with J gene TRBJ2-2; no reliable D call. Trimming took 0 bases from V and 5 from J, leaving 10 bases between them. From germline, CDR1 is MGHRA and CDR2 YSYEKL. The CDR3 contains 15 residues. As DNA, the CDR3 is TGCGCCAGCAGCCAAGAAGTTCTTGTTACCGGGGAGCTGTTTTTT. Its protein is CASSQEVLVTGELFF.

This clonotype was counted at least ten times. The CDR3 DNA is TGTGCCAGCAGTTCCAATGAGGGCCCCTACTATGGCTACACCTTC. Translation gives CASSSNEGPYYGYTF. This chain connects TRBV27 to TRBJ1-2; D call uncertain. Trimming took off 4 bases at V and 3 bases at J, with 15 bases between the two ends. This CDR3 contains 15 residues. CDR1 is MNHEY and CDR2 is SMNVEV in the germline V gene (reference sequence).

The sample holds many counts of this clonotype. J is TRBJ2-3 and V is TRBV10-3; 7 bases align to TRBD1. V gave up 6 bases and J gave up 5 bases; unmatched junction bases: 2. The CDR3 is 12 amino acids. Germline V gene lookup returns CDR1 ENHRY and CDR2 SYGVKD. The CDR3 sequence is CAIRGQEDTQYF. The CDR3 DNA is TGTGCCATCAGAGGACAGGAAGATACGCAGTATTTT.

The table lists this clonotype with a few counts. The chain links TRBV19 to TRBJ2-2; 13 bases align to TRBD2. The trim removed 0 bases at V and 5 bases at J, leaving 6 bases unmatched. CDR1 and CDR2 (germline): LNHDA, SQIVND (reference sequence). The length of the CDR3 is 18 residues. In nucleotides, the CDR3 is TGTGCCAGTAGTATAGAACTAGCGGGGGGGCGTTTTACCGGGGAGCTGTTTTTT. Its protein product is CASSIELAGGRFTGELFF.

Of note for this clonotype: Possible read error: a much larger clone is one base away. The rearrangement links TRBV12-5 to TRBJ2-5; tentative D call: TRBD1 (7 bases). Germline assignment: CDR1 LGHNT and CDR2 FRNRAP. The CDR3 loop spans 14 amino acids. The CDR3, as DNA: TGTGCTAGTGGGGGGGGACAGAGGCAAGAGACCCGGTACTTC. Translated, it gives CASGGGQRQETRYF.

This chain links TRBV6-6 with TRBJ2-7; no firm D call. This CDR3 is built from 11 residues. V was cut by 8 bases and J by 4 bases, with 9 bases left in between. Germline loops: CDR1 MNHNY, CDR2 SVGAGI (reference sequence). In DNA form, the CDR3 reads TGTGCCAGCCGATCACAATACGAGCAGTACTTC. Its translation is CASRSQYEQYF.

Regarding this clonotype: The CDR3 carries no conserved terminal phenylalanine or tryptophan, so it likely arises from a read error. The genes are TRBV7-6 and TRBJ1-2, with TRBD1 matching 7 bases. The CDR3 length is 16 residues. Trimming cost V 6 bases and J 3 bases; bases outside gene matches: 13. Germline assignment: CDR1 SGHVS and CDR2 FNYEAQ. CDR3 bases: TGTGCCAGCAGAAAGCCGACAGGGAAGAGCGACTATGGCTACACCCTC. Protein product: CASRKPTGKSDYGYTL.

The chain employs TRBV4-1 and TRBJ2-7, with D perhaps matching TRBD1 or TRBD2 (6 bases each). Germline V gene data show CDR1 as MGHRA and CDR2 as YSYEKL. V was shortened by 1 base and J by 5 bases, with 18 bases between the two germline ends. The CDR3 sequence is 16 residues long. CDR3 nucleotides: TGCGCCAGCAGCCAAGTAGTGACGGGGGACACGCACGAGCAGTACTTC. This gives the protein CASSQVVTGDTHEQYF.

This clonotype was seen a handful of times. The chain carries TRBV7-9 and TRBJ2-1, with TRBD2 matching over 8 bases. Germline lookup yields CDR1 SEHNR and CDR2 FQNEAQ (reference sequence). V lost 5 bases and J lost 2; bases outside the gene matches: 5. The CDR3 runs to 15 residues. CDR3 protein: CASSGLAGTYNEQFF. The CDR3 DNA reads TGTGCCAGCAGCGGGCTAGCGGGTACCTACAATGAGCAGTTCTTC.

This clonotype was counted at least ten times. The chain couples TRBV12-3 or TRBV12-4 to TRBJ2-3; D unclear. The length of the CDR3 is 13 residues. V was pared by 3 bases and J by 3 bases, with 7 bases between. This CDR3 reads CASSFTETDTQYF. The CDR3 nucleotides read TGTGCCAGCAGTTTCACGGAGACAGATACGCAGTATTTT.

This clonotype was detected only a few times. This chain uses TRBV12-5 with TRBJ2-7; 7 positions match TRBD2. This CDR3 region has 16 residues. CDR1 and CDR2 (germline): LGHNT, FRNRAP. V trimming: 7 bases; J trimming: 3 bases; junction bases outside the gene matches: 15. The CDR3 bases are TGTGCTAGTGCCACATTTCGGGGGGAAGGGGACTACGAGCAGTACTTC. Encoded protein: CASATFRGEGDYEQYF. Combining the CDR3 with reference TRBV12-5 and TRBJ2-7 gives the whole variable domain DARVTQTPRHKVTEMGQEVTMRCQPILGHNTVFWYRQTMMQGLELLAYFRNRAPLDDSGMPKDRFSAEMPDATLATLKIQPSEPRDSAVYFCASATFRGEGDYEQYFGPGTRLTVT.

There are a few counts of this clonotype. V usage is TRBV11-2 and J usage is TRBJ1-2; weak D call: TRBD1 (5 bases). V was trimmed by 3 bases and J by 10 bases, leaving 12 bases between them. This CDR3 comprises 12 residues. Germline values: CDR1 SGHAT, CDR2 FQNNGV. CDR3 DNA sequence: TGTGCCAGCAGCTTGGGACGGAGTCACTACACCTTC. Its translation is CASSLGRSHYTF.

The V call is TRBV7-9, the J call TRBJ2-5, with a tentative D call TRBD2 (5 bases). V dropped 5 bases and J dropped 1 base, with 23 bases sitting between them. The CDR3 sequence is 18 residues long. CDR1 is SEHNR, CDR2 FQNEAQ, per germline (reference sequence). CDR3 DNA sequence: TGTGCCAGCAGCGATTACTATGGGCTAGCCGCCAGCCAAGAGACCCAGTACTTC. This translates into CASSDYYGLAASQETQYF.

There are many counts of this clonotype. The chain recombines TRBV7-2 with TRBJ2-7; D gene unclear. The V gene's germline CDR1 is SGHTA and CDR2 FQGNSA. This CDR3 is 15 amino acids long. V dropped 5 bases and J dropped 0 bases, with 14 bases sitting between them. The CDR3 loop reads CASSPLTESSYEQYF. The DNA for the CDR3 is TGTGCCAGCAGCCCTCTCACAGAAAGCTCCTACGAGCAGTACTTC.

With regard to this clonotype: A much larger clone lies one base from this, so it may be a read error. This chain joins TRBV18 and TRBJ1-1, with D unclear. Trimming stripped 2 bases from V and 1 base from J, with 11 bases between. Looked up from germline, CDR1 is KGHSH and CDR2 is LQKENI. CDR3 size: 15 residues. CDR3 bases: TGTGCCAGCTCACCAGGGAACAGTAGGAACACTGAAGCTTTCTTT. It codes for CASSPGNSRNTEAFF.

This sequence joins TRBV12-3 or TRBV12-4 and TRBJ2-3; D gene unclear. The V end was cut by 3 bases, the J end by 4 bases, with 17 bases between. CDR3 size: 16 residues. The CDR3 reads CASSFAIARRADTQYF. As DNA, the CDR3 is TGTGCCAGCAGTTTCGCAATAGCTAGAAGGGCAGATACGCAGTATTTT.

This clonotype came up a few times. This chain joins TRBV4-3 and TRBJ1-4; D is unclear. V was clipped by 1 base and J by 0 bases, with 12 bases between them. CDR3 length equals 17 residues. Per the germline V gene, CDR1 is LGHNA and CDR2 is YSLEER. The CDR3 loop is CASSQVVYQTTNEKLFF. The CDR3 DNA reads TGCGCCAGCAGCCAAGTCGTCTACCAGACAACTAATGAAAAACTGTTTTTT.

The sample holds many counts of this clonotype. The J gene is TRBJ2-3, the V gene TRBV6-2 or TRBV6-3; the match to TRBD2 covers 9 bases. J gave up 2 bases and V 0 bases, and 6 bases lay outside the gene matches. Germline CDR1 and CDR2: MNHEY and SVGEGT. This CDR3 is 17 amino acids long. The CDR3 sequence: CASSYSRSGGTTDTQYF. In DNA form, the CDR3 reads TGTGCCAGCAGTTACTCGAGAAGCGGGGGGACCACAGATACGCAGTATTTT.

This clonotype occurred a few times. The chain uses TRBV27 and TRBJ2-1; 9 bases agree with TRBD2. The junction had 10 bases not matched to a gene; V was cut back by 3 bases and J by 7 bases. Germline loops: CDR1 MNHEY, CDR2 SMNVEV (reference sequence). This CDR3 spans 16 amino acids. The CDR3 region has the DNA TGTGCCAGCAGTTTCTCCACTAGCGGGTATCTTAATGAGCAGTTCTTC. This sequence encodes CASSFSTSGYLNEQFF.

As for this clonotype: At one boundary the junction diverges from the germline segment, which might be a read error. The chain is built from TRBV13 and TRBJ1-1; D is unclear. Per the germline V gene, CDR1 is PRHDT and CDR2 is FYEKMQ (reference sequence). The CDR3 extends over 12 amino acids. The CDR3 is CASSLVSTEALF. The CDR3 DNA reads TGTGCCAGCAGCTTAGTGAGCACTGAAGCTCTCTTT.